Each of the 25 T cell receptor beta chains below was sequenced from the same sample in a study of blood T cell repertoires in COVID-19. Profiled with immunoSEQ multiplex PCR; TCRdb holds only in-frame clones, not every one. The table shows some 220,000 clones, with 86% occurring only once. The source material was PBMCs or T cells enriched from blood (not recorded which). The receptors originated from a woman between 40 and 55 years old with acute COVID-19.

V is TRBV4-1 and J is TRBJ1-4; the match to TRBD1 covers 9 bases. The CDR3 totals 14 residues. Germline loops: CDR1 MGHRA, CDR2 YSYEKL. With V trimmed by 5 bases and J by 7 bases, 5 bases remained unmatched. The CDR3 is CASSGTGSREKLFF. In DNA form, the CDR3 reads TGCGCCAGCAGCGGGACAGGGTCGCGTGAAAAACTGTTTTTT.

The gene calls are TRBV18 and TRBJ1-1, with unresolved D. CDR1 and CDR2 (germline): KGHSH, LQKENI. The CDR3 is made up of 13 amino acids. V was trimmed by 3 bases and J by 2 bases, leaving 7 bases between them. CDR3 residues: CASSPSFNTEAFF. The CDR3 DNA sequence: TGTGCCAGCTCACCGAGTTTCAACACTGAAGCTTTCTTT.

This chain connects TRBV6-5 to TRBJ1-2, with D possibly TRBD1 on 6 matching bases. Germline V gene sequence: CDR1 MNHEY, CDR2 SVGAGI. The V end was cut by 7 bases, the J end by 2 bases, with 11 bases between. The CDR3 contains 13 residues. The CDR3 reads CASTWDTNYGYTF. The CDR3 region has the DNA TGTGCCAGCACCTGGGACACAAACTATGGCTACACCTTC.

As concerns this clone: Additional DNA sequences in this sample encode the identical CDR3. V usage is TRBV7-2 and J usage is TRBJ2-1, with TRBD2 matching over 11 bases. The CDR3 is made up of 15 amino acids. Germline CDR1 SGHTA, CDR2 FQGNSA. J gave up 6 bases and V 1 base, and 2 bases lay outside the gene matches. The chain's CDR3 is CASSLGLAGGNEQFF. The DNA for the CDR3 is TGTGCCAGCAGCTTAGGGCTAGCGGGGGGCAATGAGCAGTTCTTC.

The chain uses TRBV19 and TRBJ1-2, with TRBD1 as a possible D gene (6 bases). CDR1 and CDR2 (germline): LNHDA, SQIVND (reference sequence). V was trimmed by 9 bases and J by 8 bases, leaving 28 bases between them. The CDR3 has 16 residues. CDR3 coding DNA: TGTGCCAGCTCTCCATATCAAGGACAGCTCGAAGGAGGCTACACCTTC. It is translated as CASSPYQGQLEGGYTF.

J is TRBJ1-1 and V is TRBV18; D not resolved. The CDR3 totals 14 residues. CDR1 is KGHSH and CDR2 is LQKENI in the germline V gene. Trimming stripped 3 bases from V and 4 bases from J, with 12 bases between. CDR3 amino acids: CASSPLDSGTEAFF. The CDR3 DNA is TGTGCCAGCTCACCTCTAGACTCGGGCACTGAAGCTTTCTTT.

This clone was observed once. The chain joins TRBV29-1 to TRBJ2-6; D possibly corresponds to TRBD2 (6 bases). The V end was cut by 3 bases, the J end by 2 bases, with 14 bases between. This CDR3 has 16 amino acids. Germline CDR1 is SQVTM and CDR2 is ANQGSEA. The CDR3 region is CSVENRGRTGANVLTF. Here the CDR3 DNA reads TGCAGCGTTGAGAACCGGGGGAGGACTGGGGCCAACGTCCTGACTTTC.

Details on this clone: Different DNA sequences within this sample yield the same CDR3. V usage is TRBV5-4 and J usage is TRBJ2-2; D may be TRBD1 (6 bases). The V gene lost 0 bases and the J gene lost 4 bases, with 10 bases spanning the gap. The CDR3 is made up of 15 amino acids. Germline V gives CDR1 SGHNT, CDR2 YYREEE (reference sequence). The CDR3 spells CASSLAGGGTGELFF. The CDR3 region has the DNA TGTGCCAGCAGCTTGGCTGGGGGCGGCACCGGGGAGCTGTTTTTT.

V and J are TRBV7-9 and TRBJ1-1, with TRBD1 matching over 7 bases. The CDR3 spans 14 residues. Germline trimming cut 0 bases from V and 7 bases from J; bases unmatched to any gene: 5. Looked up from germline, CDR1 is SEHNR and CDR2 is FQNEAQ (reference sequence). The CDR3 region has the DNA TGTGCCAGCAGCTTAGCGCGGTCAGGGGGTGAAGCTTTCTTT. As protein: CASSLARSGGEAFF.

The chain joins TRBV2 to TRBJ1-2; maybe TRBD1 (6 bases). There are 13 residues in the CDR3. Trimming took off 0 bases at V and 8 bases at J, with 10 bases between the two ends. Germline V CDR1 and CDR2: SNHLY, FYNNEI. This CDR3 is CASSEARGSGYTF. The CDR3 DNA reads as TGTGCCAGCAGTGAAGCCAGGGGTTCGGGCTACACCTTC.

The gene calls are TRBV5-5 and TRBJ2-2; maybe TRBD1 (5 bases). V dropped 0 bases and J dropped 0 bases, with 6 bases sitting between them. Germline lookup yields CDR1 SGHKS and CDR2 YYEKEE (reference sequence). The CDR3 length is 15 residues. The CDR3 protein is CASSLGQSNTGELFF. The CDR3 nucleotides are TGTGCCAGCAGCTTGGGACAGTCGAACACCGGGGAGCTGTTTTTT.

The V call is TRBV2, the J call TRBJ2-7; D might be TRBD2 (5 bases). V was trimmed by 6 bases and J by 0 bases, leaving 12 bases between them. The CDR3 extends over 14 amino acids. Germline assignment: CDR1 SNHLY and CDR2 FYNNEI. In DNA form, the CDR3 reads TGTGCCAGCAGGGGAGATTTGTCCTCCTACGAGCAGTACTTC. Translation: CASRGDLSSYEQYF.

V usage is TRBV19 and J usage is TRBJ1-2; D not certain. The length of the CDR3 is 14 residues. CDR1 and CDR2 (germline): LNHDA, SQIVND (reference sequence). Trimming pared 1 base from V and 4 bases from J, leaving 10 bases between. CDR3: CASSIGTALYGYTF. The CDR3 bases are TGTGCCAGTAGTATAGGAACAGCCCTCTATGGCTACACCTTC. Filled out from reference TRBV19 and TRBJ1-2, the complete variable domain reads DGGITQSPKYLFRKEGQNVTLSCEQNLNHDAMYWYRQDPGQGLRLIYYSQIVNDFQKGDIAEGYSVSREKKESFPLTVTSAQKNPTAFYLCASSIGTALYGYTFGSGTRLTVV.

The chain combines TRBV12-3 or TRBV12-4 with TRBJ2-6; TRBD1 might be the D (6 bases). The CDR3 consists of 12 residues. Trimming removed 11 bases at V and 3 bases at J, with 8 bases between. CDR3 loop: CAGGRGANVLTF. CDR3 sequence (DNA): TGTGCCGGGGGCCGTGGGGCCAACGTCCTGACTTTC.

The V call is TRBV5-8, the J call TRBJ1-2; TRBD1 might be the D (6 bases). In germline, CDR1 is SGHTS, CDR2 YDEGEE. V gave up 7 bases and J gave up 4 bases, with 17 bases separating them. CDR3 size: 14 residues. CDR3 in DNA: TGTGCCAGCTCAAACAGGGCTTCTTTCTATGGCTACACCTTC. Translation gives CASSNRASFYGYTF. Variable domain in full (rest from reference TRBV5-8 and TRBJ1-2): EAGVTQSPTHLIKTRGQQATLRCSPISGHTSVYWYQQALGLGLQFLLWYDEGEERNRGNFPPRFSGRQFPNYSSELNVNALELEDSALYLCASSNRASFYGYTFGSGTRLTVV.

CDR3 residues: CASSLVSEGAKNYGYTF. The CDR3 DNA is TGCGCCAGCAGCTTGGTTTCGGAGGGGGCCAAAAACTATGGCTACACCTTC. The chain is built from TRBV5-1 and TRBJ1-2; 7 bases match TRBD1. The CDR3 has 17 residues. V dropped 0 bases and J dropped 2; count of bases not matched to a gene: 10. The germline V gene has CDR1 SGHRS and CDR2 YFSETQ.

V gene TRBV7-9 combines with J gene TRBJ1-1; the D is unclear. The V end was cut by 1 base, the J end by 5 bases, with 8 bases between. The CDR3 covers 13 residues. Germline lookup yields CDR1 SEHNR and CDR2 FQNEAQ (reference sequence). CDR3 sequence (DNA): TGTGCCAGCAGCTTAGAACAACAGACTGAAGCTTTCTTT. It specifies CASSLEQQTEAFF.

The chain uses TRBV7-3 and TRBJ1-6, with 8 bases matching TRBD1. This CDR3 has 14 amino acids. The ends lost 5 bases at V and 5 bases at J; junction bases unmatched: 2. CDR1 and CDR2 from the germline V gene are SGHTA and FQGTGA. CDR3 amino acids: CASSRTGNNSPLHF. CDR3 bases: TGTGCCAGCAGCCGGACAGGGAATAATTCACCCCTCCACTTT. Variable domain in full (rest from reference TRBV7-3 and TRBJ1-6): GAGVSQTPSNKVTEKGKYVELRCDPISGHTALYWYRQSLGQGPEFLIYFQGTGAADDSGLPNDRFFAVRPEGSVSTLKIQRTERGDSAVYLCASSRTGNNSPLHFGNGTRLTVT.

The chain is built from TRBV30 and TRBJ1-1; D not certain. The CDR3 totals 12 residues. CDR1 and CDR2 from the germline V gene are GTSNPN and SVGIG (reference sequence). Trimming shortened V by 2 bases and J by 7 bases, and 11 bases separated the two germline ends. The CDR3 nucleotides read TGTGCCTGGAGTTCGCAGGTGGATGAAGCTTTCTTT. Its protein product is CAWSSQVDEAFF. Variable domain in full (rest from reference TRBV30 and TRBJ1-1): SQTIHQWPATLVQPVGSPLSLECTVEGTSNPNLYWYRQAAGRGLQLLFYSVGIGQISSEVPQNLSASRPQDRQFILSSKKLLLSDSGFYLCAWSSQVDEAFFGQGTRLTVV.

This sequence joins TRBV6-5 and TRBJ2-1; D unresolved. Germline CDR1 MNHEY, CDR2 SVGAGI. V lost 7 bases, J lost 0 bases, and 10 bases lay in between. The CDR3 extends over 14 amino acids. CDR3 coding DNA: TGTGCCAGCACCTCCTCTAGCTCCTACAATGAGCAGTTCTTC. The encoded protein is CASTSSSSYNEQFF.

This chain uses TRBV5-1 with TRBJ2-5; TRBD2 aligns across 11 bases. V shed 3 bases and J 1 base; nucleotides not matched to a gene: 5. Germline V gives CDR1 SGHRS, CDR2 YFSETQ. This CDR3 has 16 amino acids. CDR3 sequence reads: CASSSTGTSGQETQYF. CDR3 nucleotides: TGCGCCAGCAGCTCAACCGGGACTAGCGGCCAAGAGACCCAGTACTTC. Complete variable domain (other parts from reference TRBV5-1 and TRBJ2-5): KAGVTQTPRYLIKTRGQQVTLSCSPISGHRSVSWYQQTPGQGLQFLFEYFSETQRNKGNFPGRFSGRQFSNSRSEMNVSTLELGDSALYLCASSSTGTSGQETQYFGPGTRLLVL.

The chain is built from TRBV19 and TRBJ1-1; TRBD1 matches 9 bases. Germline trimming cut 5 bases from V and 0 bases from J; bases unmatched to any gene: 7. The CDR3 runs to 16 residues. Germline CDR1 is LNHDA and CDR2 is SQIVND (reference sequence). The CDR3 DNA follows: TGTGCCAGTAGTGGTGGGACAGGGCTTATGAACACTGAAGCTTTCTTT. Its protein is CASSGGTGLMNTEAFF.

Here the CDR3 reads CAISDPGGKAGELFF. The CDR3, as DNA: TGTGCCATCAGTGATCCGGGGGGGAAGGCCGGGGAGCTGTTTTTT. The chain is built from TRBV10-3 and TRBJ2-2; 8 positions agree with TRBD2. J gave up 6 bases and V 3 bases, and 6 bases lay outside the gene matches. The CDR3 covers 15 residues. Germline V CDR1 and CDR2: ENHRY, SYGVKD.

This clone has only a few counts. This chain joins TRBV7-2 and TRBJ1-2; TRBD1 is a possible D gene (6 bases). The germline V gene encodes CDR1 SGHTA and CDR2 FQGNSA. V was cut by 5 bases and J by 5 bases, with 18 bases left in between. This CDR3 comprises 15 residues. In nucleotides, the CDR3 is TGTGCCAGCAGCCAAGCTAAAGGACAGACATATGGCTACACCTTC. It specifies CASSQAKGQTYGYTF.

CDR3 bases: TGTGCCAGCAGTTACGCGACAGGGACGGCCCAAGAGACCCAGTACTTC. It yields the protein CASSYATGTAQETQYF. V is TRBV6-5 and J is TRBJ2-5; TRBD1 matches 7 bases. Germline CDR1 MNHEY, CDR2 SVGAGI. The CDR3 extends over 16 amino acids. Germline trimming cut 2 bases from V and 1 base from J; bases unmatched to any gene: 7.